The 20 T cell receptor beta chains listed next were all sequenced from one sample in a study of spatial heterogeneity in lung cancer (dated by TCRdb to the late 2010s). The library relied on 5' RACE. TCRdb records NextSeq 500 as the sequencer. TCRdb took the public reads, trimmed them with fastp at Q25, ran MiXCR for clone calling and kept in-frame beta chains. Under each unique CDR3 protein, matching rows form one entry showing the most common genes and DNA. A total of around 11,000 distinct CDR3 sequences appear in this sample, more than 7% of them only once. The ten largest account for less than 25% of the sample. The intended sense of this specimen's time point label: sample taken at primary tumor resection. The antigens of these receptors remain unknown. Overall study results and their limits: The tumor nonsynonymous mutation count correlated with the number of expanded intratumoral alpha and beta TCRs.

The material was lung tumor tissue, obtained at surgery. These receptors all stem from a female donor with early-stage non-small cell lung cancer.

This clonotype ranks as medium-sized. Within a library made for alpha chains, this beta chain is off target, and its count is uninformative. The chain joins TRBV20-1 to TRBJ1-1; 7 bases align to TRBD1. From germline, CDR1 is DFQATT and CDR2 SNEGSKA (reference sequence). Unmatched junction bases numbered 4, after V lost 3 bases and J lost 0 bases. There are 14 residues in the CDR3. The CDR3 loop reads CSARSGTVNTEAFF. The CDR3 bases are TGCAGTGCTAGGTCCGGGACAGTGAACACTGAAGCTTTCTTT.

As to this clonotype: This beta chain is off target for a library built for alpha chains, so its abundance means little. The chain links TRBV29-1 to TRBJ1-4; D unclear. There are 14 residues in the CDR3. Germline CDR1 and CDR2: SQVTM and ANQGSEA. V lost 4 bases and J lost 8, with 17 bases in between. Here the CDR3 DNA reads TGCAGCGTTGTGGGAGCCTCATCTTCCGAAAAACTGTTTTTT. It encodes CSVVGASSSEKLFF.

At least ten counts were recorded for this clonotype. This beta chain is a stray sequence in a library constructed for alpha chains; its clone size is not meaningful. The rearrangement joins TRBV6-6 to TRBJ1-1; D might be TRBD1 (6 bases). From germline, CDR1 is MNHNY and CDR2 SVGAGI (reference sequence). The CDR3 loop spans 15 amino acids. The V end was cut by 2 bases, the J end by 5 bases, with 15 bases between. CDR3 region: CASSYDPDRGTEAFF. CDR3 sequence (DNA): TGTGCCAGCAGTTACGACCCGGACAGAGGAACTGAAGCTTTCTTT.

This clonotype was observed a handful of times. Within a library made for alpha chains, this beta chain is off target, and its count is uninformative. The chain is built from TRBV7-2 and TRBJ1-5; D possibly corresponds to TRBD1 (5 bases). CDR1 is SGHTA and CDR2 is FQGNSA in the germline V gene. There are 13 residues in the CDR3. V lost 5 bases and J lost 10, with 15 bases in between. As DNA, the CDR3 is TGTGCCAGCAGCGCAGGGCTTGGAAAACCCCAGCATTTT. Translation: CASSAGLGKPQHF.

There are a few counts of this clonotype. The library was built for alpha chains, so this beta chain is an off-target read and its size means little. This sequence joins TRBV2 and TRBJ1-6; possible D gene TRBD1, 5 bases. V lost 4 bases and J lost 7, with 11 bases in between. CDR3 length: 14 amino acids. Germline V CDR1 and CDR2: SNHLY, FYNNEI. The CDR3 loop is CASSAGTENSPLHF. DNA for the CDR3: TGTGCCAGCAGTGCCGGGACGGAGAATTCACCCCTCCACTTT. The full variable domain, in which reference TRBV2 and TRBJ1-6 provide the parts outside the CDR3, is EPEVTQTPSHQVTQMGQEVILRCVPISNHLYFYWYRQILGQKVEFLVSFYNNEISEKSEIFDDQFSVERPDGSNFTLKIRSTKLEDSAMYFCASSAGTENSPLHFGNGTRLTVT.

This clonotype was seen many times. Because the library targeted alpha chains, this beta chain is an off-target read whose size means little. The genes are TRBV18 and TRBJ1-2, with a tentative D call TRBD1 (5 bases). Germline CDR1 and CDR2: KGHSH and LQKENI. The CDR3 spans 13 residues. Trimming took 6 bases from V and 4 from J, leaving 12 bases between them. CDR3 amino acids: CASSPGDAYGYTF. The CDR3 DNA follows: TGTGCCAGCTCCCCGGGGGACGCCTATGGCTACACCTTC.

This clonotype was detected ten times or more. Being off target in a library aimed at alpha chains, this beta chain has a size of little meaning. This sequence joins TRBV28 and TRBJ1-2, with D unresolved. CDR3 length: 16 residues. Germline loops: CDR1 MDHEN, CDR2 SYDVKM. Trimming stripped 2 bases from V and 2 bases from J, with 15 bases between. Written as DNA, the CDR3 is TGTGCCAGCAGTTTAGATGAAAACCTTTTAAACTATGGCTACACCTTC. The encoded protein is CASSLDENLLNYGYTF.

Many counts were recorded for this clonotype. This beta chain is a stray read from a library made for alpha chains; its abundance is not meaningful. V is TRBV18 and J is TRBJ2-1; 10 bases line up with TRBD2. The ends lost 3 bases at V and 5 bases at J; junction bases unmatched: 7. Looked up from germline, CDR1 is KGHSH and CDR2 is LQKENI. The CDR3 sequence is 16 residues long. CDR3 coding DNA: TGTGCCAGCTCACCCCTAAGCGGGGGGGCGGACAATGAGCAGTTCTTC. Protein: CASSPLSGGADNEQFF.

Judged by abundance, this clonotype is medium-sized. A library prepared for alpha chains yielded this beta chain as an off-target read; its size is of little meaning. The chain employs TRBV3-1 and TRBJ2-1; TRBD2 aligns across 7 bases. The CDR3 length is 15 residues. CDR1 and CDR2 from the germline V gene are LGHDT and YNNKEL (reference sequence). J gave up 3 bases and V 1 base, and 3 bases lay outside the gene matches. The CDR3 spells CASSQGTSYYNEQFF. Here the CDR3 DNA reads TGTGCCAGCAGCCAAGGGACTAGTTACTACAATGAGCAGTTCTTC.

Ten or more counts support this clonotype. This beta chain lies outside the target of a library built for alpha chains; its clone size means little. J is TRBJ1-1 and V is TRBV20-1; D is unclear. CDR1 and CDR2 from the germline V gene are DFQATT and SNEGSKA (reference sequence). The CDR3 is 14 residues long. Trimming left V 2 bases short and J 0 bases short, with 10 bases between. CDR3 nucleotides: TGCAGTGCTAGACTCCCAGGCCTGAACACTGAAGCTTTCTTT. Translating it yields CSARLPGLNTEAFF.

Ten or more counts support this clonotype. This beta chain turned up in a library designed for alpha chains; as an off-target read, its abundance says little. This chain connects TRBV29-1 to TRBJ2-2; no definite D call. The CDR3 length is 17 residues. V gave up 4 bases and J gave up 0 bases, with 18 bases separating them. Germline CDR1 SQVTM, CDR2 ANQGSEA. The CDR3 region has the DNA TGCAGCGTTGGGGGTCCCGGCGCAGCCACGAACACCGGGGAGCTGTTTTTT. It encodes CSVGGPGAATNTGELFF.

This clonotype was detected many times. This beta chain is off target for a library built for alpha chains, so its abundance means little. The chain recombines TRBV30 with TRBJ2-1; 8 positions match TRBD1. Losses at the gene ends were 0 bases for V and 1 base for J; bases not matched to a gene: 8. This CDR3 spans 17 amino acids. The V gene's germline CDR1 is GTSNPN and CDR2 SVGIG (reference sequence). This CDR3 reads CAWSVGTGTGSYNEQFF. CDR3 bases: TGTGCCTGGAGTGTAGGTACCGGGACAGGTTCCTACAATGAGCAGTTCTTC.

This clonotype rates as medium-sized. The library was prepared for alpha chains; this beta chain is a stray read, so its frequency means little. V is TRBV29-1 and J is TRBJ2-3, with D possibly TRBD1 on 6 matching bases. The CDR3 extends over 14 amino acids. V was pared by 5 bases and J by 2 bases, with 14 bases between. Per the germline V gene, CDR1 is SQVTM and CDR2 is ANQGSEA. The CDR3 loop is CSVPGHLITDTQYF. DNA for the CDR3: TGCAGCGTTCCGGGACACCTCATCACAGATACGCAGTATTTT.

This clonotype was found many times. Little can be read into the size of this beta chain, an off-target read in a library designed for alpha chains. The rearrangement links TRBV5-5 to TRBJ1-6; D perhaps matches TRBD1 (5 bases). Germline V CDR1 and CDR2: SGHKS, YYEKEE (reference sequence). CDR3 length: 16 residues. Trimming pared 6 bases from V and 7 bases from J, leaving 20 bases between. CDR3 in DNA: TGTGCCAGCACCACCCCGCGGCAACAGGCGAATTCACCCCTCCACTTT. Translating gives CASTTPRQQANSPLHF.

Remarks on this clonotype: This beta chain lies outside the target of a library built for alpha chains; its clone size means little. The V gene is TRBV19, the J gene TRBJ1-4; 7 bases align to TRBD1. The trim removed 8 bases at V and 8 bases at J, leaving 8 bases unmatched. The germline V gene encodes CDR1 LNHDA and CDR2 SQIVND (reference sequence). The CDR3 spans 13 residues. The CDR3 spells CASERDRGEKLFF. The CDR3 coding sequence is TGTGCCAGTGAGAGGGACAGAGGAGAAAAACTGTTTTTT.

Regarding this clonotype: A much larger clone is a single base away; this may be a read error. Without the conserved terminal phenylalanine or tryptophan, this CDR3 likely stems from a read error. This beta chain is an unintended read in a library built for alpha chains; its size means little. V gene TRBV4-3 combines with J gene TRBJ2-3, with D uncertain. The CDR3 is made up of 13 amino acids. Per the germline V gene, CDR1 is LGHNA and CDR2 is YSLEER. V was cut by 3 bases and J by 2 bases, with 6 bases left in between. CDR3 sequence: CASSHTNTDTQYI. CDR3 nucleotides: TGCGCCAGCAGCCACACCAACACAGATACGCAGTATATT.

Many counts were recorded for this clonotype. The library was designed around alpha chains, so this beta chain is a stray read whose abundance carries little weight. The rearrangement uses TRBV12-3 or TRBV12-4 and TRBJ1-1; maybe TRBD1 (6 bases). The CDR3 runs to 14 residues. V dropped 7 bases and J dropped 4 bases, with 16 bases sitting between them. The chain's CDR3 is CASNSLGGGTEAFF. In DNA form, the CDR3 reads TGTGCCAGCAACTCCTTAGGGGGGGGCACTGAAGCTTTCTTT.

This clonotype is medium-sized (0.01 to 0.1%) within its sample. In a library made to pick up alpha chains, this beta chain is a stray read with a size that means little. In nucleotides, the CDR3 is TGCACCATCCTCGGGACAGGGGAAGGCTACACCTTC. Protein sequence: CTILGTGEGYTF. The V call is TRBV29-1, the J call TRBJ1-2; 10 bases are shared with TRBD1. The CDR3 is 12 residues long. Per the germline V gene, CDR1 is SQVTM and CDR2 is ANQGSEA.

In its sample, this clonotype was seen many times. As an off-target read in a library built for alpha chains, this beta chain has a frequency of little significance. The rearrangement uses TRBV5-1 and TRBJ2-5; no definite D call. The CDR3 runs 14 residues. Between the trimmed V and J ends, which lost 0 bases and 0 bases, there was a span of 6 bases. From germline, CDR1 is SGHRS and CDR2 YFSETQ. The CDR3 sequence is CASSLEVYQETQYF. In DNA, the CDR3 is TGCGCCAGCAGCTTGGAAGTGTACCAAGAGACCCAGTACTTC.

This clonotype is labeled medium-sized (0.01 to 0.1%). The library was built for alpha chains, so this beta chain is an off-target read and its size means little. This chain joins TRBV24-1 and TRBJ2-1; 11 nucleotides line up with TRBD1. The CDR3 is 15 amino acids. V gave up 3 bases and J gave up 6 bases; unmatched junction bases: 3. Germline CDR1 KGHDR, CDR2 SFDVKD. The CDR3 sequence: CATSDRTGGFNEQFF. The CDR3 DNA sequence: TGTGCCACCAGTGATAGGACAGGGGGCTTCAATGAGCAGTTCTTC.